This TCR beta chain was obtained from a study of cytomegalovirus exposure and HLA in healthy donors. The CDR3 has 14 residues. The germline V gene has CDR1 MGHDK and CDR2 SYGVNS. V dropped 4 bases and J dropped 7; count of bases not matched to a gene: 7. The PCR was carried out with 60 Vbeta primers and 13 Jbeta primers. The data were produced by immunoSEQ multiplex PCR, yet TCRdb's version contains in-frame clones alone and is incomplete. The repertoire consists of 89,000 or so clones, with around 74% occurring once and the leading ten covering roughly 2%. Source material: PBMCs. This sequence originates from a boy aged 5-17 years in good health and CMV-seronegative. J is TRBJ1-5 and V is TRBV25-1; 7 bases agree with TRBD1. This CDR3 reads CASSVTGARQPQHF. CDR3 nucleotide sequence: TGTGCCAGCAGTGTTACAGGGGCTCGGCAGCCCCAGCATTTT.